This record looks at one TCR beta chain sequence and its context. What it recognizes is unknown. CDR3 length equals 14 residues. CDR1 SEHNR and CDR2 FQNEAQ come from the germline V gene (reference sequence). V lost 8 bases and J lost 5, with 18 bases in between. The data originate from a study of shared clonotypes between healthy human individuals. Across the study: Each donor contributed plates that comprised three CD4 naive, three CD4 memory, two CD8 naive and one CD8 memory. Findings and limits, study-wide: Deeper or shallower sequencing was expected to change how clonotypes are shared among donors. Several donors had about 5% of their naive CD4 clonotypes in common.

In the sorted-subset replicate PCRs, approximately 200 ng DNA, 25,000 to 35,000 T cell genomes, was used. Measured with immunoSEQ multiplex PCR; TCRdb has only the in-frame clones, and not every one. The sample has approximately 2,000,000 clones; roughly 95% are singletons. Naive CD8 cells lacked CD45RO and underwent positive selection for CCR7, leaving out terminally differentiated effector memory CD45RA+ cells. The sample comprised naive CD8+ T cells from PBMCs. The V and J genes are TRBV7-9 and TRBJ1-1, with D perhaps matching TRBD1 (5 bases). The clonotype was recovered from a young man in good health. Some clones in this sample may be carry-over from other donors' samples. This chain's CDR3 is CASGKNRGKTEAFF. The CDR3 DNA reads TGTGCCAGCGGCAAAAATCGGGGGAAGACTGAAGCTTTCTTT.